The TCR beta chain under discussion was sequenced for a study of blood T cell repertoires in COVID-19. Study summary: The United States, Italy and Spain provided the acute and convalescent COVID-19 samples. Sample material is recorded as cDNA or gDNA derived from T cells, B-cell-depleted T cells, or PBMCs.

Germline assignment: CDR1 SGHTA and CDR2 FQGNSA. Trimming left V 5 bases short and J 8 bases short, with 13 bases between. The CDR3 totals 13 residues. Under the authors' procedure: From reference gene primer amplification, estimates of nucleated cell counts were derived. Data came from immunoSEQ multiplex PCR; TCRdb stores just in-frame clones and leaves some out. V and J calls plus clone size are reproduced from that table; the DNA served to infer D and trimming. The sample records roughly 250,000 clones, about 93% being singletons. Adults between roughly 18 and 89 years of age took part from 24 US areas.

The V gene is TRBV7-2, the J gene TRBJ2-1; weak D call: TRBD2 (5 bases). Sequencing was done on a sample of PBMCs or T cells enriched from blood (not recorded which). This receptor was identified in a woman under 30 who had recovered from COVID-19. The CDR3: CASSVRGVHEQFF. In DNA form, the CDR3 reads TGTGCCAGCAGCGTACGGGGAGTGCATGAGCAGTTCTTC.